One and the same sample provided the 26 T cell receptor beta chains below, sequenced in a study of cytomegalovirus exposure and HLA in healthy donors. The study ran its PCR with 60 Vbeta and 13 Jbeta primers. Sequencing used immunoSEQ multiplex PCR; TCRdb keeps in-frame clones, though not all of them. This repertoire comprises 55,000 to 75,000 clones; its ten largest clones make up roughly 4%. Sequenced: PBMCs. The receptors originated from a male donor in good health and CMV-seronegative.

The rearrangement links TRBV5-1 to TRBJ1-6, with TRBD1 matching over 10 bases. Per germline, CDR1 SGHRS and CDR2 YFSETQ. This CDR3 region has 17 residues. J gave up 7 bases and V 0 bases, and 7 bases lay outside the gene matches. CDR3 DNA sequence: TGCGCCAGCAGCTTGGCGACAGGGGGCTTGGGGAATTCACCCCTCCACTTT. Its translation is CASSLATGGLGNSPLHF.

This sequence joins TRBV5-4 and TRBJ2-5; TRBD2 agrees at 11 bases. CDR3 length equals 18 residues. Germline trimming cut 0 bases from V and 2 bases from J; bases unmatched to any gene: 9. Germline loops: CDR1 SGHNT, CDR2 YYREEE (reference sequence). As DNA, the CDR3 is TGTGCCAGCAGCTTGGGAGGGGCTACTAGCGGGGGTCAAGAGACCCAGTACTTC. Amino acids: CASSLGGATSGGQETQYF.

As concerns this clone: One end of the junction does not line up with germline, which may come from a read error. The chain combines TRBV7-3 with TRBJ2-5, with 7 nucleotides matching TRBD2. The CDR3 length is 16 residues. CDR1 is SGHTA, CDR2 FQGTGA, per germline. The CDR3 bases are TGTGCCAGCAGCTTAGGCTTAGCAGCGGGGCAAGAGAACCAGTACTTC. Translating gives CASSLGLAAGQENQYF. The full variable domain, in which reference TRBV7-3 and TRBJ2-5 provide the parts outside the CDR3, is GAGVSQTPSNKVTEKGKYVELRCDPISGHTALYWYRQSLGQGPEFLIYFQGTGAADDSGLPNDRFFAVRPEGSVSTLKIQRTERGDSAVYLCASSLGLAAGQENQYFGPGTRLLVL.

The DNA of the CDR3 is TGTGCCAGCAGTTGGGGGGGAGAGACCCAGTACTTC. Translating gives CASSWGGETQYF. The rearrangement uses TRBV6-1 and TRBJ2-5, with 7 positions matching TRBD2. Germline values: CDR1 MNHNS, CDR2 SASEGT. The CDR3 has 12 residues. With V trimmed by 5 bases and J by 4 bases, 1 base remained unmatched.

V and J are TRBV25-1 and TRBJ2-1; 7 nucleotides align to TRBD1. Trimming removed 5 bases from V and 1 base from J; junction bases left unmatched: 2. The germline V gene encodes CDR1 MGHDK and CDR2 SYGVNS. The CDR3 has 14 residues. The CDR3 DNA sequence: TGTGCCAGCAGTCGACAGGGATCCTACAATGAGCAGTTCTTC. Its protein is CASSRQGSYNEQFF.

Concerning this clone: Its ends do not fully match the called genes, so a read error is possible. This chain joins TRBV4-2 and TRBJ2-1; D is possibly TRBD2 (6 bases). Germline assignment: CDR1 LGHNA and CDR2 YNFKEQ. The CDR3 loop spans 15 amino acids. The CDR3 sequence is CASSPGRGSDNEQFF. The CDR3 coding sequence is TGTGCCAGCAGCCCAGGGCGGGGCTCCGACAATGAGCAGTTCTTC.

J is TRBJ2-1 and V is TRBV7-9; D is undetermined. The CDR3 sequence is 14 residues long. Between the trimmed V and J ends, which lost 5 bases and 6 bases, there was a span of 14 bases. The germline V gene encodes CDR1 SEHNR and CDR2 FQNEAQ (reference sequence). CDR3 residues: CASSPGRGTNEQFF. CDR3 nucleotides: TGTGCCAGCAGCCCTGGCCGCGGCACCAATGAGCAGTTCTTC.

The V call is TRBV28, the J call TRBJ1-1; D ambiguous. The CDR3 consists of 13 residues. V lost 2 bases, J lost 6 bases, and 10 bases lay in between. Germline CDR1 is MDHEN and CDR2 is SYDVKM. The CDR3 DNA reads as TGTGCCAGCAGTTTAGTCAGCGACTCTGAAGCTTTCTTT. It translates to CASSLVSDSEAFF.

V and J are TRBV5-1 and TRBJ1-2; D gene uncertain. The CDR3 totals 13 residues. In germline, CDR1 is SGHRS, CDR2 YFSETQ. Trimming removed 7 bases from V and 2 bases from J, with 12 bases in between. The CDR3 coding sequence is TGCGCCAGCTCAACTAGCTTCAACTATGGCTACACCTTC. Translated, it gives CASSTSFNYGYTF. The full variable domain, in which reference TRBV5-1 and TRBJ1-2 provide the parts outside the CDR3, is KAGVTQTPRYLIKTRGQQVTLSCSPISGHRSVSWYQQTPGQGLQFLFEYFSETQRNKGNFPGRFSGRQFSNSRSEMNVSTLELGDSALYLCASSTSFNYGYTFGSGTRLTVV.

Concerning this clone itself: An end of the junction differs from the germline gene, which may be a read error. The gene calls are TRBV19 and TRBJ2-1; 11 bases are shared with TRBD2. CDR1 LNHDA and CDR2 SQIVND come from the germline V gene (reference sequence). This CDR3 has 15 residues. DNA of the CDR3: TGTGCCAGTAGTATAGGTGGTAGCGGGAGGGCCCCCTCCGTCTTC. This translates into CASSIGGSGRAPSVF.

The rearrangement uses TRBV5-1 and TRBJ2-5, with 10 bases identical to TRBD1. V was clipped by 4 bases and J by 4 bases; unmatched bases: 4. Germline V gene sequence: CDR1 SGHRS, CDR2 YFSETQ. The length of the CDR3 is 14 residues. CDR3 DNA: TGCGCCAGCAGCCAGGGACAGGGGATAGAGACCCAGTACTTC. It is translated as CASSQGQGIETQYF.

V is TRBV28 and J is TRBJ1-1; 8 bases fit TRBD1. CDR3 size: 17 residues. The ends lost 5 bases at V and 3 bases at J; junction bases unmatched: 14. From germline, CDR1 is MDHEN and CDR2 SYDVKM. For the CDR3, the DNA is TGTGCCAGCAGTCCCCACGGACAGGGATCCTTTGACACTGAAGCTTTCTTT. This translates into CASSPHGQGSFDTEAFF.

The chain employs TRBV5-1 and TRBJ2-1, with D perhaps matching TRBD2 (6 bases). The germline gives CDR1 SGHRS, CDR2 YFSETQ. V lost 2 bases to trimming and J lost 5 bases, with 14 bases between them. The CDR3 covers 15 residues. Written as DNA, the CDR3 is TGCGCCAGCAGCTTTTCCGGGGGATCCGACAATGAGCAGTTCTTC. Translated: CASSFSGGSDNEQFF.

CDR3 sequence reads: CASSPGRGAYEQYF. CDR3 nucleotide sequence: TGTGCCAGCAGCCCAGGGAGGGGTGCCTACGAGCAGTACTTC. The chain recombines TRBV5-6 with TRBJ2-5, with 7 bases identical to TRBD2. The last part of the DNA fits TRBJ2-7 better; the J call may be wrong. The germline CDR1 and CDR2 sequences are SGHDT and YYEEEE. CDR3 size: 14 residues.

This rearrangement joins TRBV14 to TRBJ1-5, with a tentative D call TRBD1 (5 bases). V lost 1 base to trimming and J lost 9 bases, with 19 bases between them. The CDR3 is 16 amino acids. Per germline, CDR1 SGHDN and CDR2 FVKESK. CDR3 sequence (DNA): TGTGCCAGCAGCCAAGCAGGGTTTGTGCAAGTGGGGCCCCAGCATTTT. Protein product: CASSQAGFVQVGPQHF. Full variable domain (rest looked up from reference TRBV14 and TRBJ1-5): EAGVTQFPSHSVIEKGQTVTLRCDPISGHDNLYWYRRVMGKEIKFLLHFVKESKQDESGMPNNRFLAERTGGTYSTLKVQPAELEDSGVYFCASSQAGFVQVGPQHFGDGTRLSIL.

The chain has TRBV7-8 and TRBJ2-5, with TRBD2 identical over 11 bases. CDR1 and CDR2 (germline): SGHVS, FQNEAQ. This CDR3 is built from 16 residues. J gave up 1 base and V 5 bases, and 6 bases lay outside the gene matches. CDR3 bases: TGTGCCAGCAGCCTTGTAGCGGGGGGGCTCCAAGAGACCCAGTACTTC. It specifies CASSLVAGGLQETQYF.

The chain carries TRBV5-1 and TRBJ2-2, with TRBD2 matching over 8 bases. This CDR3 has 14 residues. Germline assignment: CDR1 SGHRS and CDR2 YFSETQ. V lost 5 bases to trimming and J lost 5 bases; unmatched junction nucleotides: 5. The CDR3 DNA reads TGCGCCAGCAGAACGCCGGGGGGGACCGGGGAGCTGTTTTTT. Its protein is CASRTPGGTGELFF. The complete variable domain, with remaining parts taken from reference TRBV5-1 and TRBJ2-2, reads KAGVTQTPRYLIKTRGQQVTLSCSPISGHRSVSWYQQTPGQGLQFLFEYFSETQRNKGNFPGRFSGRQFSNSRSEMNVSTLELGDSALYLCASRTPGGTGELFFGEGSRLTVL.

The chain has TRBV7-2 and TRBJ2-1; TRBD1 matches 8 bases. CDR3 length: 14 amino acids. The J segment lost 5 bases and the V segment lost 2 bases, leaving 2 bases of the junction unmatched. The germline gives CDR1 SGHTA, CDR2 FQGNSA. CDR3 residues: CASSLSTGDNEQFF. The DNA for the CDR3 is TGTGCCAGCAGCTTATCGACAGGGGACAATGAGCAGTTCTTC.

On this clone: Other DNA sequences from this sample encode an identical CDR3 as well. J is TRBJ1-1 and V is TRBV4-3; D may be TRBD1 (5 bases). Germline V gene sequence: CDR1 LGHNA, CDR2 YSLEER. Trimming took 0 bases from V and 5 from J, leaving 16 bases between them. This CDR3 contains 16 residues. The CDR3 sequence is CASSQDRGRGATEAFF. In DNA form, the CDR3 reads TGCGCCAGCAGCCAAGATAGGGGAAGGGGTGCAACTGAAGCTTTCTTT.

The chain links TRBV10-1 to TRBJ2-5; 13 nucleotides align to TRBD2. This CDR3 region has 21 residues. In germline, CDR1 is WNHNN, CDR2 SYGVQD (reference sequence). V shed 7 bases and J 7 bases; nucleotides not matched to a gene: 27. CDR3 region: CASNLVRPTLAGGRAWGTQYF. For the CDR3, the DNA is TGCGCCAGCAACCTTGTAAGGCCCACACTAGCGGGGGGGCGCGCTTGGGGGACCCAGTACTTC.

Regarding this clone: Other nucleotide sequences from this sample produce the same CDR3. The chain employs TRBV5-6 and TRBJ2-5; D unclear. The germline CDR1 and CDR2 sequences are SGHDT and YYEEEE. Trimming pared 3 bases from V and 4 bases from J, leaving 16 bases between. CDR3 length equals 15 residues. The CDR3 loop is CASSSNVGRGETQYF. The CDR3 DNA reads TGTGCCAGCAGCTCCAACGTAGGCCGAGGAGAGACCCAGTACTTC.

The V call is TRBV5-4, the J call TRBJ2-5, with D possibly being TRBD2 (6 bases). The CDR3 is made up of 14 amino acids. Germline CDR1 SGHNT, CDR2 YYREEE (reference sequence). V was pared by 4 bases and J by 5 bases, with 15 bases between. Here the CDR3 reads CASSPRLVEETQYF. The CDR3 bases are TGTGCCAGCAGCCCTCGACTAGTGGAGGAGACCCAGTACTTC.

This chain joins TRBV14 and TRBJ2-1; 9 bases align to TRBD2. Looked up from germline, CDR1 is SGHDN and CDR2 is FVKESK. V lost 4 bases to trimming and J lost 4 bases; unmatched junction nucleotides: 11. The CDR3 sequence is 17 residues long. CDR3 nucleotides: TGTGCCAGCAGCCCTCTCAGGGCTAGCGGGAAATACAATGAGCAGTTCTTC. Amino acid sequence: CASSPLRASGKYNEQFF.

The V call is TRBV19, the J call TRBJ2-3; TRBD2 matches 15 bases. CDR1 is LNHDA, CDR2 SQIVND, per germline (reference sequence). V shed 6 bases, J shed 3 bases, and the junction held 10 bases outside the gene matches. This CDR3 spans 18 amino acids. The CDR3 nucleotides read TGTGCCAGTAGACCTGAAGGACTAGCGGGGGGGCCAACAGATACGCAGTATTTT. Translation: CASRPEGLAGGPTDTQYF.

The chain links TRBV27 to TRBJ1-2, with TRBD1 matching 8 bases. Unmatched junction bases numbered 15, after V lost 8 bases and J lost 7 bases. This CDR3 region has 15 residues. CDR1 and CDR2 (germline): MNHEY, SMNVEV (reference sequence). CDR3 residues: CASRSGPGQAGGYTF. CDR3 sequence (DNA): TGTGCCAGCCGCTCAGGCCCGGGACAGGCTGGTGGCTACACCTTC.

V gene TRBV6-1 combines with J gene TRBJ2-1; 12 bases are a match to TRBD1. The V gene's germline CDR1 is MNHNS and CDR2 SASEGT. The V gene end was trimmed by 3 bases and the J gene end by 5 bases; junction bases not matched to a gene: 11. The CDR3 length is 18 residues. As DNA, the CDR3 is TGTGCCAGCAGTGATAGGGGGACAGGGGGCGCTGTCGACAATGAGCAGTTCTTC. As protein: CASSDRGTGGAVDNEQFF.